Included here is one T cell receptor beta chain sequence, with context. As yet, its antigen is unknown. All participating donors were Caucasian adults from Nashville, Tennessee. The data originate from a study of shared clonotypes between healthy human individuals. Study information: Those who served as donors were a couple of women and a few men between the ages of 18 and 49. Notes on the study in general: Sequencing depth was expected to influence donor clonotype sharing.

The CDR3 runs to 12 residues. CDR1 is MNHNY, CDR2 SVGAGI, per germline (reference sequence). Trimming removed 7 bases at V and 1 base at J, with 7 bases between. Repertoires were generated with immunoSEQ multiplex PCR, while TCRdb's copy carries only in-frame clones and drops some. The sample records millions of clones, roughly 95% being singletons. The chain recombines TRBV6-6 with TRBJ1-1; D call uncertain. The material sequenced was naive CD4+ T cells sorted from blood. As to subset: CD45RA+ positively selected. The source is a man younger than 30 in good health. The CDR3 spells CASNMANTEAFF. The CDR3 coding sequence is TGTGCCAGCAATATGGCGAACACTGAAGCTTTCTTT.